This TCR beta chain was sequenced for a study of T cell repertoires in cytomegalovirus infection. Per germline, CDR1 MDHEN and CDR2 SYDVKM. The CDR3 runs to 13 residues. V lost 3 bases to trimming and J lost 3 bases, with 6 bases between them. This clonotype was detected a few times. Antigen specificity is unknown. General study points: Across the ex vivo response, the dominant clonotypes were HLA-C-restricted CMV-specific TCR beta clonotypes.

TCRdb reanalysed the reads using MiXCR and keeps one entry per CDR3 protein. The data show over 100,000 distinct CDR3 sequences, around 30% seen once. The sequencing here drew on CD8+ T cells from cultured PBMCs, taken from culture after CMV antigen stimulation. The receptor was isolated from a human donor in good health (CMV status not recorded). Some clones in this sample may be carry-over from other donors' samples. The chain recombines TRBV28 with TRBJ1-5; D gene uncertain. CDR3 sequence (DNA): TGTGCCAGCAGTTTGCCGGACAATCAGCCCCAGCATTTT. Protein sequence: CASSLPDNQPQHF.